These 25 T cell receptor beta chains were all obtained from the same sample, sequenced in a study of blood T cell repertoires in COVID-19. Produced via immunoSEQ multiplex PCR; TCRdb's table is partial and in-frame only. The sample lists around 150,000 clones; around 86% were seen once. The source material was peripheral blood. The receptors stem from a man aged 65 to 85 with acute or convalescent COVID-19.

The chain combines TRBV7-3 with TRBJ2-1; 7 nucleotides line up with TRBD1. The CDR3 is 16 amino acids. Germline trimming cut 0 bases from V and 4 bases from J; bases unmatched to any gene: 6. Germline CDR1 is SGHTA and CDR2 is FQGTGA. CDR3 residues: CASSLTGAGGYNEQFF. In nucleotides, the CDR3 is TGTGCCAGCAGCTTAACGGGGGCAGGGGGATACAATGAGCAGTTCTTC.

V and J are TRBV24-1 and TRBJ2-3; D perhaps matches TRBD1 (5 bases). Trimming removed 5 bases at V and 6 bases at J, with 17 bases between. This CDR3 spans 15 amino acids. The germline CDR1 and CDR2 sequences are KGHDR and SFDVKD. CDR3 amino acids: CATSVSRDSPDTQYF. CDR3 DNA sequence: TGTGCCACCAGTGTAAGCAGGGATTCCCCCGATACGCAGTATTTT.

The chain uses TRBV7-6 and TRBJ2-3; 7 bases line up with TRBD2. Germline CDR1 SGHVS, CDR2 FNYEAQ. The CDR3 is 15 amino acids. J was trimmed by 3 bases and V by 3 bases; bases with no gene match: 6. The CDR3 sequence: CASSFGGGGTDTQYF. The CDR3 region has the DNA TGTGCCAGCAGCTTTGGCGGGGGAGGGACAGATACGCAGTATTTT.

CDR3 amino acids: CASSLRNREGPEQYF. DNA of the CDR3: TGTGCCAGCAGCTTACGTAATCGGGAGGGCCCCGAGCAGTACTTC. The rearrangement links TRBV5-4 to TRBJ2-7; TRBD2 matches 8 bases. Germline trimming cut 2 bases from V and 6 bases from J; bases unmatched to any gene: 10. Germline values: CDR1 SGHNT, CDR2 YYREEE (reference sequence). The CDR3 length is 15 residues.

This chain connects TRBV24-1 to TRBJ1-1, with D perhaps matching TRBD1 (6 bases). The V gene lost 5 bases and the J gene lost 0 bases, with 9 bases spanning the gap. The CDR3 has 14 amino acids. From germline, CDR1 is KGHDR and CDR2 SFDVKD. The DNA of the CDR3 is TGTGCCACCAGTGCCGGGACATTGAACACTGAAGCTTTCTTT. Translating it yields CATSAGTLNTEAFF.

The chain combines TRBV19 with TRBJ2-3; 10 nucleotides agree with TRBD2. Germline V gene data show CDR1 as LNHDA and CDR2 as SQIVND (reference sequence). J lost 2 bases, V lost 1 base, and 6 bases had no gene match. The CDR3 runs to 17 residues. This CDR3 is CASSIAGTSALTDTQYF. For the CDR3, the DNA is TGTGCCAGTAGTATAGCCGGGACTAGCGCCCTCACAGATACGCAGTATTTT.

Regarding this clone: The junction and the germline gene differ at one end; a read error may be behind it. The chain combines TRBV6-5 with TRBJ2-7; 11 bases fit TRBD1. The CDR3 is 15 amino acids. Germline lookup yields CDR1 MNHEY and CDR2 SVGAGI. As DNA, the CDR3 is TGTGCCAGCAGTGACTCCGGGACAGGGGGCTACGAGCAGTACTTC. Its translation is CASSDSGTGGYEQYF.

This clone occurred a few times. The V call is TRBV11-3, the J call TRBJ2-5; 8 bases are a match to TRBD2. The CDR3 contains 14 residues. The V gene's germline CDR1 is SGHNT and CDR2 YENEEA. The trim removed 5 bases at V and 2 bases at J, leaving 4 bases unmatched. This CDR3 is CASSVRGGQETQYF. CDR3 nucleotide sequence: TGTGCCAGCAGCGTCCGGGGGGGGCAAGAGACCCAGTACTTC. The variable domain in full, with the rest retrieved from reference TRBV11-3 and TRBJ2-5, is EAGVVQSPRYKIIEKKQPVAFWCNPISGHNTLYWYLQNLGQGPELLIRYENEEAVDDSQLPKDRFSAERLKGVDSTLKIQPAELGDSAVYLCASSVRGGQETQYFGPGTRLLVL.

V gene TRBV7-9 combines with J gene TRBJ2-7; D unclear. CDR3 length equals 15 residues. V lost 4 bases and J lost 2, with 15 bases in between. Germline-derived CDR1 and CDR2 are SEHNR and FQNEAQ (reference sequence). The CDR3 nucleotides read TGTGCCAGCAGCTCTCAAGGCGGATACCCCTACGAGCAGTACTTC. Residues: CASSSQGGYPYEQYF. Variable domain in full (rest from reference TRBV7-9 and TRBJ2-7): DTGVSQNPRHKITKRGQNVTFRCDPISEHNRLYWYRQTLGQGPEFLTYFQNEAQLEKSRLLSDRFSAERPKGSFSTLEIQRTEQGDSAMYLCASSSQGGYPYEQYFGPGTRLTVT.

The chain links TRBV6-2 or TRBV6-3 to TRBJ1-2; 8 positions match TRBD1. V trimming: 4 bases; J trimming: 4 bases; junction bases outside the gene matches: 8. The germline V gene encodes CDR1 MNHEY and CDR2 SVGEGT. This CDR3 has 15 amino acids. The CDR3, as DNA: TGTGCCAGCAGTTTCCCGGACAGGGTTGTCTATGGCTACACCTTC. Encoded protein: CASSFPDRVVYGYTF.

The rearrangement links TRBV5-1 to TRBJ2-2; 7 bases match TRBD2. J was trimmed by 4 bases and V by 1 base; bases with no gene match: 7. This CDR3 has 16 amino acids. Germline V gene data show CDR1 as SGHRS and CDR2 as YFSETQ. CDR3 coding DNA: TGCGCCAGCAGCTTGTTCGCGGGAGAGGGCACCGGGGAGCTGTTTTTT. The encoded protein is CASSLFAGEGTGELFF.

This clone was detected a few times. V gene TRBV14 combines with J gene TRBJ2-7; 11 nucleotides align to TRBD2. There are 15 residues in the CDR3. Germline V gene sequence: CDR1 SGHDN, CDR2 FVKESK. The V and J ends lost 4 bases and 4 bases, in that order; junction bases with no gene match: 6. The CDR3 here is CASSRELAGGYEQYF. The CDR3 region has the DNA TGTGCCAGCAGCCGGGAGCTAGCGGGGGGTTACGAGCAGTACTTC.

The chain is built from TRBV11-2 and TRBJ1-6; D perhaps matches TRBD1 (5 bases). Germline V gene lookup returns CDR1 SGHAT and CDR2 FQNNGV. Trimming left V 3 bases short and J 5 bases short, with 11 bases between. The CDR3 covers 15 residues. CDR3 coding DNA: TGTGCCAGCAGCTTGGTGGGACTGAATAATTCACCCCTCCACTTT. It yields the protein CASSLVGLNNSPLHF.

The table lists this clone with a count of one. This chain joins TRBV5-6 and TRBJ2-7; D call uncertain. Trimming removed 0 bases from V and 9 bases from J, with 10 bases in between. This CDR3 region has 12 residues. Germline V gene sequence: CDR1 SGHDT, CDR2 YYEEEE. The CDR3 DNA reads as TGTGCCAGCAGCTTGGGCAATCGAGGGCAGTACTTC. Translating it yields CASSLGNRGQYF. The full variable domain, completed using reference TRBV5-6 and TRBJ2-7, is DAGVTQSPTHLIKTRGQQVTLRCSPKSGHDTVSWYQQALGQGPQFIFQYYEEEERQRGNFPDRFSGHQFPNYSSELNVNALLLGDSALYLCASSLGNRGQYFGPGTRLTVT.

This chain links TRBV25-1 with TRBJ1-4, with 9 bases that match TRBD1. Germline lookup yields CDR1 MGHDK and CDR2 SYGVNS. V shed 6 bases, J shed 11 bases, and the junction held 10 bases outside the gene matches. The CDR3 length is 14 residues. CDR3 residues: CASSHGTGHPKLFF. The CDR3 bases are TGTGCCAGCAGCCACGGGACAGGGCACCCGAAACTGTTTTTT.

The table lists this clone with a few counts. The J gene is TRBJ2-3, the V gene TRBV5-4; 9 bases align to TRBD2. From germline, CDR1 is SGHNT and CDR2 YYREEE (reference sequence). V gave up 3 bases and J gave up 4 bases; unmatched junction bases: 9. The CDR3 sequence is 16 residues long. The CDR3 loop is CASSSFSGSLADTQYF. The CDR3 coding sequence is TGTGCCAGCAGCTCCTTTAGCGGGAGCCTCGCAGATACGCAGTATTTT.

The CDR3 DNA reads as TGTGCCAGTAGTGGGGGACAGGGAGGACGCAATCAGCCCCAGCATTTT. Translation gives CASSGGQGGRNQPQHF. The rearrangement joins TRBV19 to TRBJ1-5, with 9 bases matching TRBD1. Germline loops: CDR1 LNHDA, CDR2 SQIVND (reference sequence). The CDR3 is 16 residues long. Trimming removed 5 bases from V and 2 bases from J; junction bases left unmatched: 7.

CDR3 sequence: CASSLTSGRAFNEQFF. The CDR3 DNA sequence: TGTGCCAGCAGCTTAACTAGCGGGAGGGCCTTCAATGAGCAGTTCTTC. V gene TRBV7-3 combines with J gene TRBJ2-1, with TRBD2 matching over 11 bases. With V trimmed by 0 bases and J by 6 bases, 4 bases remained unmatched. This CDR3 has 16 residues. CDR1 and CDR2 (germline): SGHTA, FQGTGA.

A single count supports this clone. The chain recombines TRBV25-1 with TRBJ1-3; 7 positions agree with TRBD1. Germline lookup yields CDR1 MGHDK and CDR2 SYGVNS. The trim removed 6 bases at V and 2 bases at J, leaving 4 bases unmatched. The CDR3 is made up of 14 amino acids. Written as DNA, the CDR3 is TGTGCCAGCAGCGCCAGGGGGACTGGAAACACCATATATTTT. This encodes CASSARGTGNTIYF.

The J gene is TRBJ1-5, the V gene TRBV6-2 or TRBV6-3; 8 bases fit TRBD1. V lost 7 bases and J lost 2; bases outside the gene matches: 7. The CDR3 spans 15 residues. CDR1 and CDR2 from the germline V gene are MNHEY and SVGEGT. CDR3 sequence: CASTPQGDGNQPQHF. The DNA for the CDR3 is TGTGCCAGCACCCCACAGGGGGACGGCAATCAGCCCCAGCATTTT.

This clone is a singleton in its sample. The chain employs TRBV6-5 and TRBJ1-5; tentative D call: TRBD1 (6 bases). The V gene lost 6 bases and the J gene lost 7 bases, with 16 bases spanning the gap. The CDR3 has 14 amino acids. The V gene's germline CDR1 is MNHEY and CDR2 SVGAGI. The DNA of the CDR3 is TGTGCCAGCAGGCACACAGGGCTGGGCCAGCCCCAGCATTTT. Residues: CASRHTGLGQPQHF.

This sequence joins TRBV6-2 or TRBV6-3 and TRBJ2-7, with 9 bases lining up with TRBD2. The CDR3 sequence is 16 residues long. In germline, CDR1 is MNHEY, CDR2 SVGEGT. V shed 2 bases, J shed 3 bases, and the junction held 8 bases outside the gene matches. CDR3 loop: CASSYGGGRGYYEQYF. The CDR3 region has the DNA TGTGCCAGCAGTTACGGCGGCGGGAGGGGGTACTACGAGCAGTACTTC.

The CDR3 region has the DNA TGTGCCAGCAGCGGTAGCGGAAGCACAGATACGCAGTATTTT. This sequence encodes CASSGSGSTDTQYF. J is TRBJ2-3 and V is TRBV5-4, with a possible D match to TRBD2 (6 bases). Looked up from germline, CDR1 is SGHNT and CDR2 is YYREEE (reference sequence). Trimming took off 4 bases at V and 0 bases at J, with 9 bases between the two ends. The CDR3 is 14 residues long.

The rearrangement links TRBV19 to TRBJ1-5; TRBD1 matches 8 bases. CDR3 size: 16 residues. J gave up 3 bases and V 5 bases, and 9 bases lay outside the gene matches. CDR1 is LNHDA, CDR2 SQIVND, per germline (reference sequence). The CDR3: CASSPPGTGFNQPQHF. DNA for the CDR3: TGTGCCAGTAGTCCCCCCGGGACAGGCTTCAATCAGCCCCAGCATTTT.

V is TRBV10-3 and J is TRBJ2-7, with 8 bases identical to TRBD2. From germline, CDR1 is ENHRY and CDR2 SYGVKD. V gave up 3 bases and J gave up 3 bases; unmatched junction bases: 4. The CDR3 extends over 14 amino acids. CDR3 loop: CAISEAGAVYEQYF. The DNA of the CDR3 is TGTGCCATCAGTGAAGCGGGAGCGGTCTACGAGCAGTACTTC.